This TCR beta chain is drawn from a study of CD8+ T cells in alopecia areata. Sorting relied on CD4, CD8alpha, NKG2D, NKG2ACE and other markers applied to pooled cutaneous lymph node cells. On this clone itself: Gene labels here are mouse ones. The read finishes 4 residues shy of the CDR3 end, and the germline J gene is used to complete it. The sample contains more than one DNA sequence encoding this CDR3.

Extraction and reverse transcription of RNA yielded cDNA as the sequencing template. Method: immunoSEQ multiplex PCR; TCRdb's copy keeps in-frame clones and lacks some. Singletons are absent from the sample, which has 200,000 to 300,000 clones. Germline CDR1 LGHNA, CDR2 YNLKQL (reference sequence). There are 15 residues in the CDR3. The clonotype comes from a C3H/HeJ mouse with alopecia areata. For this mouse line, the MHC haplotype is H2-k. The source material was CD4+ T cells sorted from a lymph node. The V and J genes are TRBV5 and TRBJ2-7; 11 bases fit TRBD2. The CDR3 spells CASSQERDWGYEQYF. CDR3 DNA, as far as it was read: TGTGCCAGCAGCCAAGAGCGGGACTGGGGGTAT.